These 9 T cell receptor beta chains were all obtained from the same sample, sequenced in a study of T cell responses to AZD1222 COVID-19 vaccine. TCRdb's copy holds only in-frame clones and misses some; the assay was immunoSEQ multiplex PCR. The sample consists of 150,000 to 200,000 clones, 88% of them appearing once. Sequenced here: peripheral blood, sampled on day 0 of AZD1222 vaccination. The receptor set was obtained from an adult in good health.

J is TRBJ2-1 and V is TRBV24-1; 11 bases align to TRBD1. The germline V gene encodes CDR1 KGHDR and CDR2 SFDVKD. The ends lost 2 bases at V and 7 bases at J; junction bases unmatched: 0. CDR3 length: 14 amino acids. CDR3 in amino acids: CATSDWDRGNEQFF. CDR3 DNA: TGTGCCACCAGTGATTGGGACAGGGGGAATGAGCAGTTCTTC.

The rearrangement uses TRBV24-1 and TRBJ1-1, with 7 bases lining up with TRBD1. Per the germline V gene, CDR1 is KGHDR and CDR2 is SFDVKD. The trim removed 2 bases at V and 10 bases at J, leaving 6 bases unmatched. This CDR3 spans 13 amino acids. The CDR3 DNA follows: TGTGCCACCAGTGATTACAGGGGCGATGGAGCTTTCTTT. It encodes CATSDYRGDGAFF.

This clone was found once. DNA of the CDR3: TGTGCCAGCAGCTCTGGACACTCGAACACTGAAGCTTTCTTT. It translates to CASSSGHSNTEAFF. The chain recombines TRBV7-3 with TRBJ1-1, with D perhaps matching TRBD1 (5 bases). V was cut by 4 bases and J by 1 base, with 10 bases left in between. Germline CDR1 SGHTA, CDR2 FQGTGA. This CDR3 is 14 amino acids long. Drawing the rest from reference TRBV7-3 and TRBJ1-1, the complete variable domain is GAGVSQTPSNKVTEKGKYVELRCDPISGHTALYWYRQSLGQGPEFLIYFQGTGAADDSGLPNDRFFAVRPEGSVSTLKIQRTERGDSAVYLCASSSGHSNTEAFFGQGTRLTVV.

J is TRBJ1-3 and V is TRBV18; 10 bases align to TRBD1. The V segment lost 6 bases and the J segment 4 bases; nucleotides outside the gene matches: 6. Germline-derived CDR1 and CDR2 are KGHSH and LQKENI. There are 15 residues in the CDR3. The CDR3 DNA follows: TGTGCCAGCTCCCGACAGGGGGCAAGCGGAAACACCATATATTTT. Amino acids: CASSRQGASGNTIYF.

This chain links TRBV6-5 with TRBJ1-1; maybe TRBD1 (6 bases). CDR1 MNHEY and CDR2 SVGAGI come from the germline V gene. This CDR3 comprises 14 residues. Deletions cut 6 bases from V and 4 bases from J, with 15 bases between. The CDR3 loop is CASSHTGFATEAFF. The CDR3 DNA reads TGTGCCAGCAGCCACACAGGGTTCGCCACTGAAGCTTTCTTT.

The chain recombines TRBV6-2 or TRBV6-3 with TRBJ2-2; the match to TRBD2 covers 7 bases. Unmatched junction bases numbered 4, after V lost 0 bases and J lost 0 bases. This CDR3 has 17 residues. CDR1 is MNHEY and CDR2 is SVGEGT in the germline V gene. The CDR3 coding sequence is TGTGCCAGCAGTTACTCTTCTAGCGGAGCGAACACCGGGGAGCTGTTTTTT. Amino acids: CASSYSSSGANTGELFF.

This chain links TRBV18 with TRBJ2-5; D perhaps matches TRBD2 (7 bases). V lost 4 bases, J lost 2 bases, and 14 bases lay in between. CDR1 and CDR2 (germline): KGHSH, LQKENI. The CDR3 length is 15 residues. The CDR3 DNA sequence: TGTGCCAGCTCACTCGGGGGGCTGAGGCAAGAGACCCAGTACTTC. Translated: CASSLGGLRQETQYF.

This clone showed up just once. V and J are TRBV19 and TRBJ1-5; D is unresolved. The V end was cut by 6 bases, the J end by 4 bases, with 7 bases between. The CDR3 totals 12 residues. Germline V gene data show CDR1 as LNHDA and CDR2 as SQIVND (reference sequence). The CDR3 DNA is TGTGCCAGTAGCAAACAGAATCAGCCCCAGCATTTT. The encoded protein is CASSKQNQPQHF.

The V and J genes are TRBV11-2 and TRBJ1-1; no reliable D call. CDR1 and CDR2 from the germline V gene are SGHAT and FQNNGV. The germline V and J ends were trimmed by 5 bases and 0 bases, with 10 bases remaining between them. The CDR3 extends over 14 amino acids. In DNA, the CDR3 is TGTGCCAGCAGCCCCTCCCCCATGAACACTGAAGCTTTCTTT. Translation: CASSPSPMNTEAFF.